A selection of T cell receptor beta chains follows, all from one sample in a study of shared clonotypes between healthy human individuals. Sequenced by immunoSEQ multiplex PCR; TCRdb stores in-frame clones only, minus some. The data show hundreds of thousands of clones, with around 72% seen just once and around 1.6% held by the top ten. The sequenced sample was memory CD4+ T cells sorted from blood. These receptors originate from a young woman in good health. Each CDR3 is given with its conserved first and last residue. Fields, in order: V gene, clone size, D gene, J gene, CDR3 length, CDR3 protein, CDR3 DNA. A D gene is named only where the DNA matches it firmly. Rows may omit the clone size; those that give it use once, few, many or a size class.

>TRBV7-7|.|.|TRBJ2-5|14
CASSQTGTSETQYF
TGTGCCAGCAGCCAAACCGGGACCTCCGAGACCCAGTACTTC
>TRBV28|.|TRBD1|TRBJ1-4|14
CASSSGQGLFELFF
TGTGCCAGCAGTTCAGGACAGGGGTTATTTGAACTGTTTTTT
>TRBV7-7|.|.|TRBJ2-5|13
CASSLPGAETQYF
TGTGCCAGCAGCTTACCAGGGGCGGAGACCCAGTACTTC
>TRBV4-1|few|TRBD1|TRBJ1-4|15
CASSQGTGTDEKLFF
TGCGCCAGCAGCCAAGGTACCGGGACAGATGAAAAACTGTTTTTT
>TRBV18|.|.|TRBJ1-5|12
CASSPDNQPQHF
TGTGCCAGCTCACCGGATAATCAGCCCCAGCATTTT
>TRBV19|.|.|TRBJ2-2|17
CASSMGRQAGDTGELFF
TGTGCCAGTAGTATGGGTAGGCAAGCAGGGGACACCGGGGAGCTGTTTTTT
>TRBV18|many|.|TRBJ1-5|15
CASSPVPYSNQPQHF
TGTGCCAGCTCCCCCGTGCCTTATAGCAATCAGCCCCAGCATTTT
>TRBV2|.|.|TRBJ2-7|14
CASSDDTRSYEQYF
TGTGCCAGCAGTGATGACACGCGGTCCTACGAGCAGTACTTC
>TRBV28|.|.|TRBJ1-2|17
CASSPPGGEAANYGYTF
TGTGCCAGCAGTCCTCCGGGGGGGGAGGCGGCTAACTATGGCTACACCTTC
>TRBV18|.|.|TRBJ1-1|13
CASSTDSGAEAFF
TGTGCCAGCTCAACAGACAGCGGGGCTGAAGCTTTCTTT
>TRBV10-1|once|.|TRBJ2-5|13
CASGDSSQETQYF
TGCGCCAGCGGGGACTCGTCACAAGAGACCCAGTACTTC
>TRBV5-4|few|.|TRBJ2-7|12
CASSLWSYEQYF
TGTGCCAGCAGCTTGTGGTCCTACGAGCAGTACTTC
>TRBV19|.|.|TRBJ1-2|12
CASRPGLDGYTF
TGTGCCAGTAGACCAGGGTTGGATGGCTACACCTTC
>TRBV25-1|.|TRBD2|TRBJ2-7|14
CASSRTGLALEQYF
TGTGCCAGCAGTAGGACGGGACTAGCCCTCGAGCAGTACTTC
>TRBV4-1|.|.|TRBJ2-4|15
CASSQFMVAKNIQYF
TGCGCCAGCAGCCAGTTTATGGTAGCCAAAAACATTCAGTACTTC
>TRBV29-1|.|.|TRBJ2-5|10
CSVRQETQYF
TGCAGCGTTAGACAAGAGACCCAGTACTTC
>TRBV30|.|TRBD1|TRBJ2-7|13
CAWSRTGSREQYF
TGTGCCTGGAGCAGGACAGGGTCACGCGAGCAGTACTTC
>TRBV11-2|.|.|TRBJ2-3|12
CASSLIREAQYF
TGTGCCAGCAGCTTAATTAGGGAAGCGCAGTATTTT
>TRBV20-1|once|.|TRBJ2-7|11
CSARDGYEQYF
TGCAGTGCTAGAGATGGGTACGAGCAGTACTTC
>TRBV2|.|TRBD2|TRBJ2-3|15
CASRPSGLRTDTQYF
TGTGCCAGCAGGCCTAGCGGTCTTCGCACAGATACGCAGTATTTT
>TRBV30|.|.|TRBJ1-1|19
CAWSWGMVRRRGTGVEAFF
TGTGCCTGGAGTTGGGGGATGGTTCGAAGACGGGGGACCGGCGTGGAAGCTTTCTTT
>TRBV11-3|few|.|TRBJ2-2|13
CASSFQGTGELFF
TGTGCCAGCAGCTTTCAGGGCACCGGGGAGCTGTTTTTT
>TRBV28|.|.|TRBJ2-2|13
CASSAIPTGELFF
TGTGCCAGCAGTGCTATTCCCACCGGGGAGCTGTTTTTT
>TRBV28|.|.|TRBJ2-7|12
CASNAGRNEQYF
TGTGCCAGCAACGCAGGGAGGAACGAGCAGTACTTC
>TRBV29-1|.|.|TRBJ1-2|11
CSVADGVGYTF
TGCAGCGTCGCAGACGGGGTTGGCTACACCTTC
>TRBV5-1|.|TRBD1|TRBJ2-3|15
CASSYGTELTDTQYF
TGCGCCAGCAGCTACGGGACAGAGCTCACAGATACGCAGTATTTT